These 29 T cell receptor beta chains share one sample of origin, sequenced in a study of cytomegalovirus exposure and HLA in healthy donors. The PCR made use of 60 Vbeta and 13 Jbeta primers. Data came from immunoSEQ multiplex PCR; TCRdb stores just in-frame clones and leaves some out. The repertoire includes more than 150,000 clones, 65% to 80% of them detected once, and about 2.5% sits in the top ten. Sequenced material: PBMCs. These receptors were taken from a young woman in good health and CMV-seropositive.

V gene TRBV7-2 combines with J gene TRBJ2-2; 10 bases map to TRBD1. This CDR3 has 17 amino acids. Trimming took 3 bases from V and 7 from J; bases not matched to a gene: 11. CDR1 is SGHTA, CDR2 FQGNSA, per germline. CDR3 sequence (DNA): TGTGCCAGCAGCTTTCTTAAATGGACAGGGGGACTCGGGGAGCTGTTTTTT. Amino acid sequence: CASSFLKWTGGLGELFF.

CDR3: CAWSVRGGRNEQFF. The CDR3 nucleotides are TGTGCCTGGAGTGTTAGGGGGGGCCGCAATGAGCAGTTCTTC. This chain links TRBV30 with TRBJ2-1; D might be TRBD2 (7 bases). Trimming stripped 0 bases from V and 6 bases from J, with 12 bases between. CDR1 and CDR2 (germline): GTSNPN, SVGIG (reference sequence). This CDR3 has 14 residues.

The rearrangement links TRBV14 to TRBJ2-5, with D perhaps matching TRBD2 (5 bases). The V end lost 3 bases, the J end lost 5 bases, and 16 bases lay between the germline ends. Germline CDR1 and CDR2: SGHDN and FVKESK. The CDR3 runs 15 residues. The CDR3 sequence is CASSQPGMVYETQYF. The CDR3 nucleotides read TGTGCCAGCAGCCAGCCGGGGATGGTGTACGAGACCCAGTACTTC.

This chain links TRBV6-8 with TRBJ2-2, with 9 bases matching TRBD2. The CDR3 extends over 14 amino acids. V trimming: 7 bases; J trimming: 6 bases; junction bases outside the gene matches: 6. CDR1 is MNHGY and CDR2 is SAAAGT in the germline V gene. CDR3 sequence reads: CASNDSGGPGELFF. The CDR3 nucleotides are TGTGCCAGCAATGATAGCGGGGGCCCCGGGGAGCTGTTTTTT.

This clone occurred once. This chain links TRBV7-6 with TRBJ2-1; no clear D. The CDR3 spans 12 residues. The germline gives CDR1 SGHVS, CDR2 FNYEAQ. Between the trimmed V and J ends, which lost 1 base and 10 bases, there was a span of 8 bases. The CDR3 sequence is CASSLGNYEQFF. In DNA, the CDR3 is TGTGCCAGCAGCTTAGGGAACTACGAGCAGTTCTTC. The full variable domain, completed using reference TRBV7-6 and TRBJ2-1, is GAGVSQSPRYKVTKRGQDVALRCDPISGHVSLYWYRQALGQGPEFLTYFNYEAQQDKSGLPNDRFSAERPEGSISTLTIQRTEQRDSAMYRCASSLGNYEQFFGPGTRLTVL.

As for this clone: Different DNA sequences within this sample yield the same CDR3. The J gene is TRBJ2-3, the V gene TRBV5-1; D uncertain. The CDR3 spans 15 residues. Trimming took off 2 bases at V and 0 bases at J, with 10 bases between the two ends. Germline-derived CDR1 and CDR2 are SGHRS and YFSETQ. In DNA, the CDR3 is TGCGCCAGCAGCTTTGCGAGGCAAAGCACAGATACGCAGTATTTT. Protein sequence: CASSFARQSTDTQYF.

With respect to this clone: No conserved phenylalanine or tryptophan is present at the end of the CDR3, so a read error is the likely explanation. This CDR3 reads CASSLDGTAYSYEQYL. The CDR3, as DNA: TGTGCCAGCAGTTTGGACGGGACAGCGTACTCCTACGAGCAGTACCTC. The genes are TRBV27 and TRBJ2-7; 7 bases agree with TRBD1. The V segment lost 3 bases and the J segment 0 bases; nucleotides outside the gene matches: 8. The CDR3 sequence is 16 residues long. CDR1 MNHEY and CDR2 SMNVEV come from the germline V gene (reference sequence).

This rearrangement joins TRBV7-9 to TRBJ2-7; 7 bases match TRBD1. V shed 4 bases, J shed 3 bases, and the junction held 0 bases outside the gene matches. Per germline, CDR1 SEHNR and CDR2 FQNEAQ (reference sequence). The CDR3 length is 12 residues. As DNA, the CDR3 is TGTGCCAGCAGCTGGGACAGCTACGAGCAGTACTTC. Amino acids: CASSWDSYEQYF.

The chain combines TRBV28 with TRBJ2-5; TRBD2 is a possible D gene (7 bases). Trimming pared 3 bases from V and 3 bases from J, leaving 11 bases between. The CDR3 runs to 14 residues. CDR1 and CDR2 (germline): MDHEN, SYDVKM. The CDR3 protein is CASSLGGAKETQYF. CDR3 DNA sequence: TGTGCCAGCAGTTTGGGGGGGGCTAAAGAGACCCAGTACTTC.

This chain links TRBV4-3 with TRBJ1-4, with D unclear. CDR1 and CDR2 (germline): LGHNA, YSLEER. The CDR3 length is 15 residues. With 3 bases removed from V and 5 bases from J, the gap between germline ends came to 13 bases. The CDR3 reads CASSQVRGRNEKLFF. The DNA for the CDR3 is TGCGCCAGCAGCCAGGTCCGAGGGCGGAATGAAAAACTGTTTTTT.

The V call is TRBV15, the J call TRBJ2-5, with 9 bases lining up with TRBD2. The CDR3 extends over 17 amino acids. The trim removed 0 bases at V and 2 bases at J, leaving 7 bases unmatched. Germline V gives CDR1 LNHNV, CDR2 YYDKDF (reference sequence). The CDR3, as DNA: TGTGCCACCAGCAGAGATCCCCTAGCGGGGAGACAAGAGACCCAGTACTTC. Its translation is CATSRDPLAGRQETQYF.

Notes on this clone: Distinct nucleotide sequences in the sample also encode this CDR3. The V and J genes are TRBV4-2 and TRBJ2-3, with a weak D call TRBD2 (6 bases). V was cut by 1 base and J by 1 base, with 9 bases left in between. The CDR3 is made up of 15 amino acids. CDR1 is LGHNA, CDR2 YNFKEQ, per germline. The DNA for the CDR3 is TGTGCCAGCAGCCAAGTGACGGGGGGCACAGATACGCAGTATTTT. This codes for CASSQVTGGTDTQYF.

The chain joins TRBV28 to TRBJ2-5, with 9 bases matching TRBD1. The CDR3 spans 15 residues. Germline lookup yields CDR1 MDHEN and CDR2 SYDVKM. V was clipped by 7 bases and J by 5 bases; unmatched bases: 11. The CDR3 nucleotides read TGTGCCAGCAAGGGACAGGGAGTATCTAGGGAGACCCAGTACTTC. This sequence encodes CASKGQGVSRETQYF.

The rearrangement links TRBV9 to TRBJ1-5, with D unresolved. CDR3 length: 15 residues. CDR1 and CDR2 (germline): SGDLS, YYNGEE. V lost 3 bases, J lost 2 bases, and 12 bases lay in between. As DNA, the CDR3 is TGTGCCAGCAGCGCCTCGGGGAAGGGCAATCAGCCCCAGCATTTT. Residues: CASSASGKGNQPQHF.

This clone was detected once. The chain has TRBV7-9 and TRBJ1-6, with TRBD1 identical over 7 bases. In germline, CDR1 is SEHNR, CDR2 FQNEAQ (reference sequence). The CDR3 is 15 amino acids. The trim removed 5 bases at V and 10 bases at J, leaving 11 bases unmatched. The chain's CDR3 is CASSAQGVELSPLHF. The CDR3 nucleotides are TGTGCCAGCAGCGCCCAGGGGGTTGAGTTATCACCCCTCCACTTT.

This rearrangement joins TRBV19 to TRBJ2-5; 11 nucleotides align to TRBD2. The V gene end was trimmed by 1 base and the J gene end by 3 bases; junction bases not matched to a gene: 7. Germline loops: CDR1 LNHDA, CDR2 SQIVND (reference sequence). There are 17 residues in the CDR3. The chain's CDR3 is CASSIAILAGAKETQYF. CDR3 bases: TGTGCCAGTAGTATAGCGATACTAGCGGGGGCCAAAGAGACCCAGTACTTC.

The table lists this clone with a few counts. One junction end does not reproduce the germline sequence, and a read error may be involved. V and J are TRBV5-5 and TRBJ2-6; TRBD2 agrees at 11 bases. The CDR3 sequence is 19 residues long. Germline lookup yields CDR1 SGHKS and CDR2 YYEKEE (reference sequence). The CDR3 spells CASSLRTSGGLSGANGLTF. CDR3 DNA sequence: TGTGCCAGCAGCTTGAGAACTAGCGGGGGCCTCTCTGGGGCCAACGGCCTGACTTTC.

This clone was observed a few times. This sequence joins TRBV30 and TRBJ1-4; the D is unclear. CDR1 is GTSNPN and CDR2 is SVGIG in the germline V gene (reference sequence). This CDR3 region has 16 residues. The V and J ends lost 2 bases and 4 bases respectively, with 17 bases between them. In nucleotides, the CDR3 is TGTGCCTGGAGTTCCCTTCCCCGAGCTGGTAATGAAAAACTGTTTTTT. Amino acid sequence: CAWSSLPRAGNEKLFF.

This chain joins TRBV15 and TRBJ1-4; 11 nucleotides align to TRBD1. V shed 5 bases, J shed 3 bases, and the junction held 11 bases outside the gene matches. The germline V gene has CDR1 LNHNV and CDR2 YYDKDF (reference sequence). The CDR3 loop spans 18 amino acids. The CDR3: CATSRDRGGVEANEKLFF. As DNA, the CDR3 is TGTGCCACCAGCCGGGACAGGGGGGGAGTGGAAGCTAATGAAAAACTGTTTTTT.

The genes are TRBV10-3 and TRBJ1-6, with 8 bases that match TRBD1. Germline V CDR1 and CDR2: ENHRY, SYGVKD. This CDR3 comprises 17 residues. V lost 0 bases and J lost 14; bases outside the gene matches: 15. The CDR3 DNA reads TGTGCCATCAGTGAGTCAGTAAGCGACAGGGGAAAGGTATCCCTCCACTTT. Translation: CAISESVSDRGKVSLHF.

V gene TRBV2 combines with J gene TRBJ1-5; 7 nucleotides align to TRBD1. Germline loops: CDR1 SNHLY, CDR2 FYNNEI. J gave up 4 bases and V 5 bases, and 8 bases lay outside the gene matches. The CDR3 is 15 amino acids. The CDR3, as DNA: TGTGCCAGCAGTCCGTCGGACAGGCGGAATCAGCCCCAGCATTTT. It yields the protein CASSPSDRRNQPQHF.

The chain links TRBV11-2 to TRBJ1-3; TRBD1 is a possible D gene (5 bases). The length of the CDR3 is 14 residues. CDR1 and CDR2 from the germline V gene are SGHAT and FQNNGV. Trimming cost V 2 bases and J 2 bases, with 7 bases left between them. CDR3 residues: CASSLSGTGNTIYF. In nucleotides, the CDR3 is TGTGCCAGCAGCTTATCAGGGACTGGAAACACCATATATTTT.

This rearrangement joins TRBV6-5 to TRBJ1-2, with D possibly being TRBD1 (5 bases). Trimming took 4 bases from V and 4 from J, leaving 7 bases between them. Germline V lookup: CDR1 MNHEY, CDR2 SVGAGI. The CDR3 runs to 12 residues. The CDR3 bases are TGTGCCAGCAGTTCCCAGGGCTATGGCTACACCTTC. Its translation: CASSSQGYGYTF.

The genes are TRBV10-2 and TRBJ2-1; weak D call: TRBD1 (5 bases). CDR1 is WSHSY and CDR2 is SAAADI in the germline V gene. The CDR3 runs to 14 residues. Trimming removed 9 bases at V and 4 bases at J, with 16 bases between. CDR3 nucleotides: TGCGCCAGTCGAGAGACAGATAATTACAATGAGCAGTTCTTC. Translated: CASRETDNYNEQFF.

This chain joins TRBV11-3 and TRBJ1-2; D not resolved. V dropped 0 bases and J dropped 2 bases, with 7 bases sitting between them. The CDR3 contains 14 residues. CDR1 SGHNT and CDR2 YENEEA come from the germline V gene. The CDR3 bases are TGTGCCAGCAGCTTAGATTGGCGGAACTATGGCTACACCTTC. It specifies CASSLDWRNYGYTF.

This clone was seen more than once but under ten times. This chain joins TRBV4-3 and TRBJ2-7, with TRBD1 matching over 8 bases. CDR3 length: 15 amino acids. J was trimmed by 2 bases and V by 0 bases; bases with no gene match: 3. Germline CDR1 and CDR2: LGHNA and YSLEER. The CDR3 loop is CASSQDGTGPYEQYF. Written as DNA, the CDR3 is TGCGCCAGCAGCCAAGATGGGACAGGCCCCTACGAGCAGTACTTC.

The chain employs TRBV7-7 and TRBJ2-5; D perhaps matches TRBD1 (6 bases). Per the germline V gene, CDR1 is SSHAT and CDR2 is FNYEAQ (reference sequence). V was shortened by 0 bases and J by 1 base, with 9 bases between the two germline ends. The CDR3 is made up of 15 amino acids. The CDR3 protein is CASSLAGAPQETQYF. CDR3 DNA: TGTGCCAGCAGCTTAGCGGGGGCCCCCCAAGAGACCCAGTACTTC. Combining the CDR3 with reference TRBV7-7 and TRBJ2-5 gives the whole variable domain GAGVSQSPRYKVTKRGQDVTLRCDPISSHATLYWYQQALGQGPEFLTYFNYEAQPDKSGLPSDRFSAERPEGSISTLTIQRTEQRDSAMYRCASSLAGAPQETQYFGPGTRLLVL.

The chain combines TRBV28 with TRBJ2-7; D remains ambiguous. Germline V gene lookup returns CDR1 MDHEN and CDR2 SYDVKM. Deletions cut 6 bases from V and 3 bases from J, with 21 bases between. The CDR3 is 16 amino acids. The CDR3 loop is CASSPEHLPGIYEQYF. In nucleotides, the CDR3 is TGTGCCAGCAGCCCGGAACACCTCCCAGGCATCTACGAGCAGTACTTC.

This clone was recorded once. J is TRBJ2-7 and V is TRBV27, with TRBD2 matching 8 bases. V lost 0 bases and J lost 4; bases outside the gene matches: 5. Germline V gene data show CDR1 as MNHEY and CDR2 as SMNVEV (reference sequence). The CDR3 has 15 residues. CDR3 in DNA: TGTGCCAGCAGTTTATCGGGGACTAGGGGATACGAGCAGTACTTC. It encodes CASSLSGTRGYEQYF.